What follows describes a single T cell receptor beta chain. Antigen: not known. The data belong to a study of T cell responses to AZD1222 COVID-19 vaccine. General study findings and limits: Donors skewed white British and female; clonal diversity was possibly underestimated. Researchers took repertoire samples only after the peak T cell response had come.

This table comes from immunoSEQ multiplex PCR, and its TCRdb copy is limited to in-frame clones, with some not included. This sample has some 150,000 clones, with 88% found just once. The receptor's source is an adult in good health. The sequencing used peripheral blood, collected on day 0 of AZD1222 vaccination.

CDR3 sequence (DNA): TGTGCCAGCTCACCGGAAATGAGAAGAGGGAAGCTTGGCTACACCTTC. It codes for CASSPEMRRGKLGYTF. The V gene is TRBV18, the J gene TRBJ1-2; D uncertain. This CDR3 is built from 16 residues. CDR1 and CDR2 (germline): KGHSH, LQKENI. V dropped 3 bases and J dropped 7 bases, with 21 bases sitting between them.